This note documents a single T cell receptor (beta chain) sequence. These data belong to a study of T-cell reconstitution after alpha-beta-depleted transplantation in children. A TCRbeta library incorporating unique molecular identifiers was prepared. From the PCR reads, TCRdb called clonotypes with MiXCR, one entry per CDR3 protein. Here the sample spans some 830,000 distinct CDR3 sequences, 15% to 20% being singletons. This sequence was found in a male patient under 18 who had a stem cell transplant for acute lymphoblastic leukemia, so the T cells may come from the graft donor. Sequences were derived from PBMCs, mostly from graft donor cells, sampled 360 days after TCRalphabeta/CD19-depleted stem cell transplant.

CDR3 bases: TGCGCCAGCAGCCAAGATGGGACTAGCTTTATCCACGAGCAGTACTTC. It yields the protein CASSQDGTSFIHEQYF. The chain links TRBV4-1 to TRBJ2-7; TRBD2 agrees at 9 bases. Trimming removed 0 bases from V and 5 bases from J; junction bases left unmatched: 8. This CDR3 has 16 residues. The germline gives CDR1 MGHRA, CDR2 YSYEKL.